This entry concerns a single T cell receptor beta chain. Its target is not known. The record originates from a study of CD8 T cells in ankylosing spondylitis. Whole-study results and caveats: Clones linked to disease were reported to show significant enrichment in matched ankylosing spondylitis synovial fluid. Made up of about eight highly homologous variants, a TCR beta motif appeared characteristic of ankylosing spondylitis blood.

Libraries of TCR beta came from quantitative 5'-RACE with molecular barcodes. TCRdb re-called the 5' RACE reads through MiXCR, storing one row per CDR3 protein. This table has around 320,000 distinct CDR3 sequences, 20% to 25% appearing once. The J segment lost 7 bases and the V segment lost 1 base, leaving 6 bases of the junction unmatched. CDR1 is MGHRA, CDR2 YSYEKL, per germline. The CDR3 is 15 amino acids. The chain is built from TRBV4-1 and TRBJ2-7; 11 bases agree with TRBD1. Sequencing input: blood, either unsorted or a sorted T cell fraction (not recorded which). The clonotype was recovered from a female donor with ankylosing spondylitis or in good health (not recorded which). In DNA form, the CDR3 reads TGCGCCAGCAGCCAAGCTGGACAGGGGGCGGGGGAGCAGTACTTC. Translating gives CASSQAGQGAGEQYF.